This TCR beta chain originates from a study of blood T cell repertoires in COVID-19. TCRdb's copy holds only in-frame clones and misses some; the assay was immunoSEQ multiplex PCR. The repertoire consists of about 140,000 clones, with roughly 90% occurring once and the leading ten covering 2.5% to 3%. After removal of 5 bases from V and 1 base from J, the junction contained 7 bases not matched to a gene. Germline values: CDR1 SEHNR, CDR2 FQNEAQ (reference sequence). This CDR3 has 16 residues. The chain uses TRBV7-9 and TRBJ2-3; TRBD2 matches 9 bases. This clonotype originated in a human donor with COVID-19, enrolled during active disease. The donor label of this sample is uncertain. The sample consisted of peripheral blood. CDR3 sequence: CASSQIQRGGTDTQYF. CDR3 nucleotide sequence: TGTGCCAGCAGCCAAATACAGCGGGGGGGCACAGATACGCAGTATTTT.